The 20 T cell receptor beta chains listed next were all sequenced from one sample in a study of control samples from healthy donors and cancer patients. Assay: immunoSEQ multiplex PCR; the TCRdb copy retains only in-frame clones and omits some. Here the sample spans about 54,000 clones, approximately 95% being singletons. Specimen: blood. These receptors all come from a woman aged 30 to 39 in good health.

The chain combines TRBV2 with TRBJ2-2; TRBD2 matches at 12 bases. The germline V gene has CDR1 SNHLY and CDR2 FYNNEI. The trim removed 6 bases at V and 4 bases at J, leaving 6 bases unmatched. The CDR3 spans 16 residues. The DNA of the CDR3 is TGTGCCAGCAGAGGAGGACTAGCGGGATTCACCGGGGAGCTGTTTTTT. Amino acid sequence: CASRGGLAGFTGELFF.

The gene calls are TRBV5-4 and TRBJ1-2; 11 nucleotides align to TRBD1. V was clipped by 3 bases and J by 6 bases; unmatched bases: 4. The germline V gene encodes CDR1 SGHNT and CDR2 YYREEE (reference sequence). The CDR3 sequence is 14 residues long. CDR3 sequence (DNA): TGTGCCAGCAGCTGGGAGGACAGGGGGCATGGCTACACCTTC. As protein: CASSWEDRGHGYTF.

The rearrangement links TRBV4-1 to TRBJ1-5, with D possibly matching TRBD1 (5 bases). Germline loops: CDR1 MGHRA, CDR2 YSYEKL. Trimming cost V 4 bases and J 4 bases, with 14 bases left between them. This CDR3 spans 15 amino acids. This CDR3 reads CASSPEDSVNQPQHF. The CDR3 DNA sequence: TGCGCCAGCAGCCCCGAAGACAGCGTAAATCAGCCCCAGCATTTT.

The chain recombines TRBV5-6 with TRBJ1-6; D is possibly TRBD1 (6 bases). Deletions cut 2 bases from V and 7 bases from J, with 16 bases between. CDR3 length: 16 amino acids. Per the germline V gene, CDR1 is SGHDT and CDR2 is YYEEEE. The DNA for the CDR3 is TGTGCCAGCAGCTTATATTCAGGGGTAGGGAATTCACCCCTCCACTTT. The encoded protein is CASSLYSGVGNSPLHF.

V gene TRBV28 combines with J gene TRBJ2-5; the D gene could be TRBD1 or TRBD2 (5 bases each). Germline-derived CDR1 and CDR2 are MDHEN and SYDVKM. This CDR3 is 14 amino acids long. Trimming shortened V by 2 bases and J by 1 base, and 8 bases separated the two germline ends. Here the CDR3 reads CASSLGGSQETQYF. The CDR3 DNA reads as TGTGCCAGCAGTTTAGGGGGAAGCCAAGAGACCCAGTACTTC. Using reference TRBV28 and TRBJ2-5 for the parts outside the CDR3, the full variable domain is DVKVTQSSRYLVKRTGEKVFLECVQDMDHENMFWYRQDPGLGLRLIYFSYDVKMKEKGDIPEGYSVSREKKERFSLILESASTNQTSMYLCASSLGGSQETQYFGPGTRLLVL.

The chain carries TRBV5-6 and TRBJ2-3; D may correspond to TRBD1 or TRBD2 (5 bases each). The CDR3 contains 18 residues. Looked up from germline, CDR1 is SGHDT and CDR2 is YYEEEE. The V and J ends lost 2 bases and 3 bases respectively, with 22 bases between them. The CDR3 DNA sequence: TGTGCCAGCAGCTTTGAGACAGCGGACCCGAAGGCGACAGATACGCAGTATTTT. Encoded protein: CASSFETADPKATDTQYF.

The CDR3 DNA reads as TGTGCCAGCAGCCAAGTGTTAGACTCAGAGACCCAGTACTTC. Amino acids: CASSQVLDSETQYF. The rearrangement joins TRBV3-1 (or the pseudogene TRBV3-2) to TRBJ2-5; no reliable D call. V lost 1 base to trimming and J lost 4 bases, with 10 bases between them. The CDR3 length is 14 residues. Per the germline V gene, CDR1 is LGHDT and CDR2 is YNNKEL (reference sequence).

The V call is TRBV5-8, the J call TRBJ2-7; the match to TRBD1 covers 7 bases. The CDR3 is made up of 15 amino acids. Germline V gene lookup returns CDR1 SGHTS and CDR2 YDEGEE. V gave up 4 bases and J gave up 3 bases; unmatched junction bases: 10. The chain's CDR3 is CASSPARTGNYEQYF. The CDR3 DNA reads as TGTGCCAGCAGCCCGGCTCGGACAGGTAACTACGAGCAGTACTTC.

In its sample, this clone was seen a few times. This sequence joins TRBV5-1 and TRBJ1-1; 8 nucleotides align to TRBD1. CDR1 is SGHRS, CDR2 YFSETQ, per germline. The CDR3 covers 16 residues. V lost 1 base, J lost 0 bases, and 5 bases stayed unmatched. The CDR3 spells CASSLLDRAMNTEAFF. CDR3 coding DNA: TGCGCCAGCAGCTTGTTGGACAGGGCGATGAACACTGAAGCTTTCTTT.

Comments on this clone: Additional DNA sequences in this sample encode the identical CDR3. The genes are TRBV28 and TRBJ1-6; no firm D call. Germline lookup yields CDR1 MDHEN and CDR2 SYDVKM. V gave up 3 bases and J gave up 5 bases, with 8 bases separating them. The CDR3 has 14 amino acids. The CDR3 bases are TGTGCCAGCAGTTTGGGTGGAGATAATTCACCCCTCCACTTT. The encoded protein is CASSLGGDNSPLHF.

The gene calls are TRBV5-1 and TRBJ2-5; maybe TRBD1 (6 bases). Trimming stripped 2 bases from V and 5 bases from J, with 19 bases between. The CDR3 has 16 amino acids. Germline assignment: CDR1 SGHRS and CDR2 YFSETQ. In nucleotides, the CDR3 is TGCGCCAGCAGCTTTTCGACAGCCCCAGGGGTTGAGACCCAGTACTTC. Residues: CASSFSTAPGVETQYF.

The V call is TRBV28, the J call TRBJ1-1; 9 bases map to TRBD1. V was clipped by 1 base and J by 4 bases; unmatched bases: 4. The CDR3 is 15 residues long. CDR1 MDHEN and CDR2 SYDVKM come from the germline V gene. CDR3 in amino acids: CASSLLQGASTEAFF. CDR3 nucleotides: TGTGCCAGCAGTTTATTACAGGGGGCAAGCACTGAAGCTTTCTTT.

The chain employs TRBV19 and TRBJ1-5; 9 positions match TRBD1. The CDR3 has 20 amino acids. J was trimmed by 0 bases and V by 1 base; bases with no gene match: 13. Germline V gene lookup returns CDR1 LNHDA and CDR2 SQIVND (reference sequence). CDR3 coding DNA: TGTGCCAGTAGTATAGCCCCATTTGGGACAGGGAGCTATAGCAATCAGCCCCAGCATTTT. Translating gives CASSIAPFGTGSYSNQPQHF.

The chain combines TRBV5-5 with TRBJ2-7; the D is unclear. CDR3 length: 14 amino acids. Trimming removed 2 bases from V and 1 base from J, with 10 bases in between. Looked up from germline, CDR1 is SGHKS and CDR2 is YYEKEE (reference sequence). CDR3 protein: CASSLTFRSYEQYF. CDR3 DNA: TGTGCCAGCAGCTTAACGTTCAGATCCTACGAGCAGTACTTC.

The chain employs TRBV10-3 and TRBJ2-7, with a weak D call TRBD2 (5 bases). CDR1 ENHRY and CDR2 SYGVKD come from the germline V gene. The CDR3 extends over 14 amino acids. V was shortened by 5 bases and J by 3 bases, with 14 bases between the two germline ends. The CDR3 protein is CAISPLGANYEQYF. As DNA, the CDR3 is TGTGCCATCAGTCCGCTGGGAGCTAACTACGAGCAGTACTTC.

The gene calls are TRBV6-2 or TRBV6-3 and TRBJ1-1, with 9 bases that match TRBD1. The junction had 15 bases not matched to a gene; V was cut back by 5 bases and J by 11 bases. The CDR3 has 15 amino acids. Germline V gene sequence: CDR1 MNHEY, CDR2 SVGEGT. CDR3 loop: CASSRTGGRLIGAFF. In nucleotides, the CDR3 is TGTGCCAGCAGTCGAACAGGGGGCAGGTTAATTGGGGCTTTCTTT.

The genes are TRBV9 and TRBJ2-7, with D possibly being TRBD2 (6 bases). The ends were cut back, 3 bases at V and 6 bases at J, with 10 bases in the middle. The CDR3 is made up of 12 amino acids. Germline CDR1 reads SGDLS; CDR2 reads YYNGEE. CDR3 coding DNA: TGTGCCAGCAGCGCCGGGAGTGGCGAGCAGTACTTC. Its translation is CASSAGSGEQYF.

The chain is built from TRBV6-1 and TRBJ2-5; D gene uncertain. Between the trimmed V and J ends, which lost 0 bases and 6 bases, there was a span of 2 bases. Germline V CDR1 and CDR2: MNHNS, SASEGT. This CDR3 region has 11 residues. CDR3: CASSEAQTQYF. The CDR3 DNA follows: TGTGCCAGCAGTGAAGCCCAGACCCAGTACTTC.

This rearrangement joins TRBV7-3 to TRBJ2-3; TRBD2 matches 10 bases. The CDR3 sequence is 14 residues long. Germline assignment: CDR1 SGHTA and CDR2 FQGTGA. V lost 6 bases, J lost 2 bases, and 2 bases stayed unmatched. The CDR3 nucleotides read TGTGCCAGCAGACTAGCGGGGCCCACAGATACGCAGTATTTT. This gives the protein CASRLAGPTDTQYF.

The J gene is TRBJ1-1, the V gene TRBV2; 8 nucleotides align to TRBD1. The CDR3 runs to 12 residues. Germline V gives CDR1 SNHLY, CDR2 FYNNEI. The V gene end was trimmed by 5 bases and the J gene end by 10 bases; junction bases not matched to a gene: 6. CDR3 in DNA: TGTGCCAGCAGTTTTACCGACAGGGGAGCTTTCTTT. Residues: CASSFTDRGAFF.